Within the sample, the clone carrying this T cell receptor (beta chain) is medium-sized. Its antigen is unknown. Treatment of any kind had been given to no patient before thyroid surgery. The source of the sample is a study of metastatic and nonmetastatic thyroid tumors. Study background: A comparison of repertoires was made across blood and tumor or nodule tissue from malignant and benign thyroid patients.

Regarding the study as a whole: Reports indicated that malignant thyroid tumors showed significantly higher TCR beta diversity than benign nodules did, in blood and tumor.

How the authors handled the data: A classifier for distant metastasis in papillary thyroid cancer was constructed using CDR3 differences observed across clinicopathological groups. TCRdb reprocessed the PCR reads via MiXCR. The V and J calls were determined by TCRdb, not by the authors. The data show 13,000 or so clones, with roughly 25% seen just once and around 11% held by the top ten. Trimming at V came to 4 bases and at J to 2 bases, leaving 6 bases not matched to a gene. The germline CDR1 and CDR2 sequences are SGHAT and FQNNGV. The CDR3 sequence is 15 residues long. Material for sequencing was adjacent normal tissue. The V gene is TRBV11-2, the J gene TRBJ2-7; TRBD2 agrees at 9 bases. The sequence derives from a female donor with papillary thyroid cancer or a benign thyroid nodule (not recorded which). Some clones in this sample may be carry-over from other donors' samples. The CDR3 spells CASSSEAGGPYEQYF. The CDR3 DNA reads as TGTGCCAGCAGCTCCGAAGCGGGGGGACCCTACGAGCAGTACTTC.